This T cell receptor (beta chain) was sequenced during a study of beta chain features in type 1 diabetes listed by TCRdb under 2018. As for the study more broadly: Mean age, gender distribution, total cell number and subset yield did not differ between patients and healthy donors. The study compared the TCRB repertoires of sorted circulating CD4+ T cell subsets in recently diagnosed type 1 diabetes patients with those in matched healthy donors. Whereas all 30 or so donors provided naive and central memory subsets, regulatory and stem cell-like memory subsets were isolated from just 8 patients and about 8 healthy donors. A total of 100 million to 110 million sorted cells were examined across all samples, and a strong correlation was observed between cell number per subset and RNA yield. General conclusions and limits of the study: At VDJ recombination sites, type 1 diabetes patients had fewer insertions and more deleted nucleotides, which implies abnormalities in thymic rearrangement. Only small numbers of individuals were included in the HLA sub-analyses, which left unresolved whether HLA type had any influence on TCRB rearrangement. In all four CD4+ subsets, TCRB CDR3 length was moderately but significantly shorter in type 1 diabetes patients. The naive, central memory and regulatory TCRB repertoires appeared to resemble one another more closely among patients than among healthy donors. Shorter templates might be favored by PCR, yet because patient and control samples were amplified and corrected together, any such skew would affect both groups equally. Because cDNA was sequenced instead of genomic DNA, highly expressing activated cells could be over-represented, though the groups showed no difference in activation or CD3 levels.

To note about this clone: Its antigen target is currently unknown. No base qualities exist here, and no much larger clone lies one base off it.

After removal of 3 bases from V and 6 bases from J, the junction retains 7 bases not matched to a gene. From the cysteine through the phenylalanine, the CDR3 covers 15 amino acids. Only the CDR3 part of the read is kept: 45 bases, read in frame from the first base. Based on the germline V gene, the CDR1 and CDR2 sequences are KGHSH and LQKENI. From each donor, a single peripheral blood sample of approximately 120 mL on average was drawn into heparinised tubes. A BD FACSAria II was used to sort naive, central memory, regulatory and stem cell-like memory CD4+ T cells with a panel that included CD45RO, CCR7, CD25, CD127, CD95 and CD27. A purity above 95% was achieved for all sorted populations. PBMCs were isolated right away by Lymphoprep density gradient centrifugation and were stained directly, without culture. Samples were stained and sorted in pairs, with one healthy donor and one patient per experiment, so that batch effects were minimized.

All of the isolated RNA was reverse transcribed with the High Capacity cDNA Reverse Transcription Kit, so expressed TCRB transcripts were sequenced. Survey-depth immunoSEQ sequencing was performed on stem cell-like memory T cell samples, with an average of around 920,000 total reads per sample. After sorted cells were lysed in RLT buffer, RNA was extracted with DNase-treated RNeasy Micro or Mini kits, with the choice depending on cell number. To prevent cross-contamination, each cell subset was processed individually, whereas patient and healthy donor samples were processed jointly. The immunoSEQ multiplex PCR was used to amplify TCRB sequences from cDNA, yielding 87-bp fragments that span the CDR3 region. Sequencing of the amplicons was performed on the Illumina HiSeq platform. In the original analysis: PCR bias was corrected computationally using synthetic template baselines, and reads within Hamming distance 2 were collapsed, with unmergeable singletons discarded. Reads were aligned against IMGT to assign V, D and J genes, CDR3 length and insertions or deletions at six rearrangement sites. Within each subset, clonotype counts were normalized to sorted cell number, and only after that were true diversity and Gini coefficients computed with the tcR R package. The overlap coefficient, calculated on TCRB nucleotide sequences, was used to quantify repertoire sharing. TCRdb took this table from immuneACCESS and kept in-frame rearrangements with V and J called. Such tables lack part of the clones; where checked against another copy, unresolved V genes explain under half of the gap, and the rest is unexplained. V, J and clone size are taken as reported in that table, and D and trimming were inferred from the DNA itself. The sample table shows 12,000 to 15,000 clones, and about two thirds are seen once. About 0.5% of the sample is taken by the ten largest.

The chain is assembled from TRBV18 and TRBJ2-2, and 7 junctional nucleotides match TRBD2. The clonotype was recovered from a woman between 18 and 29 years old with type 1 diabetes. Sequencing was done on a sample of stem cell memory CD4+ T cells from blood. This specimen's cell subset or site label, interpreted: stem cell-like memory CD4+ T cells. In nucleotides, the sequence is TGTGCCAGCTCACCGGAAGCGGGGTTCGCCGGGGAGCTGTTTTTT. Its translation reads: CASSPEAGFAGELFF. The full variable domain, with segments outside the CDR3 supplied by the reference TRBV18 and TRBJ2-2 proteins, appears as NAGVMQNPRHLVRRRGQEARLRCSPMKGHSHVYWYRQLPEEGLKFMVYLQKENIIDESGMPKERFSAEFPKEGPSILRIQQVVRGDSAAYFCASSPEAGFAGELFFGEGSRLTVL.